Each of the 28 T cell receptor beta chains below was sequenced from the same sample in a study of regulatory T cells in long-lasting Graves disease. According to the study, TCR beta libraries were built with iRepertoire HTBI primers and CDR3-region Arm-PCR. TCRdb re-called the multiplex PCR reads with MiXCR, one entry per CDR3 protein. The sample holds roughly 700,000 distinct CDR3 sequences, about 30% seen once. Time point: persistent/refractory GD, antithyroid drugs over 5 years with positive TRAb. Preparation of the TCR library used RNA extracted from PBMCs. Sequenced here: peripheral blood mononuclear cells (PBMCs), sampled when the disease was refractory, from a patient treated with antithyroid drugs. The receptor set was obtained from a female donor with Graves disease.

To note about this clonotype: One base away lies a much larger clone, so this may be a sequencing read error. In DNA, the CDR3 is TGTGCCAGTGGCAGGGGGTTTAACACTGAAGCTTTCTTT. Protein: CASGRGFNTEAFF. The V call is TRBV2, the J call TRBJ1-1; 7 bases align to TRBD1. CDR3 length: 13 amino acids. The trim removed 9 bases at V and 2 bases at J, leaving 6 bases unmatched. In germline, CDR1 is SNHLY, CDR2 FYNNEI.

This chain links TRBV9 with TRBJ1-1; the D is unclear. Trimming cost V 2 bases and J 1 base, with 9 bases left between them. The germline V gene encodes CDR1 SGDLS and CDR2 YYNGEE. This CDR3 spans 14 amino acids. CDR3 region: CASSVSSGNTEAFF. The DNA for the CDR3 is TGTGCCAGCAGCGTCTCTTCGGGGAACACTGAAGCTTTCTTT.

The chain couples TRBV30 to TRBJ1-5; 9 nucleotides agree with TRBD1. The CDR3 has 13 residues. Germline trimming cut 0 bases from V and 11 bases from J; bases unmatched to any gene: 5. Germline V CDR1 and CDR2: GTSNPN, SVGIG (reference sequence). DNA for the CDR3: TGTGCCTGGAGTGTCCTAGGACAGGGGACCCAGCATTTT. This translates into CAWSVLGQGTQHF. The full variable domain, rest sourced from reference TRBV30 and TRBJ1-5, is SQTIHQWPATLVQPVGSPLSLECTVEGTSNPNLYWYRQAAGRGLQLLFYSVGIGQISSEVPQNLSASRPQDRQFILSSKKLLLSDSGFYLCAWSVLGQGTQHFGDGTRLSIL.

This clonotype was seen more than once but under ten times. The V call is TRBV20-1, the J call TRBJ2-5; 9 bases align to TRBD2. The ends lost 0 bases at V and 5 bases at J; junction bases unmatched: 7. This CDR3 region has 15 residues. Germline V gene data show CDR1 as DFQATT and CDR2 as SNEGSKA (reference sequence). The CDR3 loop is CSARDVTSGGETQYF. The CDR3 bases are TGCAGTGCTAGAGATGTGACTAGCGGAGGGGAGACCCAGTACTTC.

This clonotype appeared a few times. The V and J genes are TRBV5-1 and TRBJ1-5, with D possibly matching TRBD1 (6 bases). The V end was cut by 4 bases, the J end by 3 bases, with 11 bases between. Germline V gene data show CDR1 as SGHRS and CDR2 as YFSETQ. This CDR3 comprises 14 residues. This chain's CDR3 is CASSNGTHNQPQHF. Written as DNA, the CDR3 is TGCGCCAGCAGCAACGGGACACACAATCAGCCCCAGCATTTT.

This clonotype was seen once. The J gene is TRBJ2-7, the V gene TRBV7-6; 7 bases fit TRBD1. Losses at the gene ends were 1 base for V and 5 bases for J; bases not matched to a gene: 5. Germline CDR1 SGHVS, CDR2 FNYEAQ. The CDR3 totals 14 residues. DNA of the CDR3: TGTGCCAGCAGCTTAGGAGGGGGCCTAAACGAGCAGTACTTC. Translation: CASSLGGGLNEQYF.

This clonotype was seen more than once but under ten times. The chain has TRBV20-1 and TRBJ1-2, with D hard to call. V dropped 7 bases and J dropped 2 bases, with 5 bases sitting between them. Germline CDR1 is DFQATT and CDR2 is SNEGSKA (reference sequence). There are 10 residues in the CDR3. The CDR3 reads CSVPNYGYTF. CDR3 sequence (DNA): TGCAGTGTGCCCAACTATGGCTACACCTTC.

The CDR3 region is CAIPSGNTIYF. In DNA, the CDR3 is TGTGCCATCCCCTCTGGAAACACCATATATTTT. J is TRBJ1-3 and V is TRBV12-3 or TRBV12-4; D uncertain. The ends were cut back, 10 bases at V and 0 bases at J, with 4 bases in the middle. The CDR3 has 11 amino acids.

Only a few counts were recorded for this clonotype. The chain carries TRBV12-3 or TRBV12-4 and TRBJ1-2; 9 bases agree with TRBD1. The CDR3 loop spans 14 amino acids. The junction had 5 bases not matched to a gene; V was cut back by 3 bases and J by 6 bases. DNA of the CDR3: TGTGCCAGCAGTTTGACAGGGGGAATGGATGGCTACACCTTC. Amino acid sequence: CASSLTGGMDGYTF.

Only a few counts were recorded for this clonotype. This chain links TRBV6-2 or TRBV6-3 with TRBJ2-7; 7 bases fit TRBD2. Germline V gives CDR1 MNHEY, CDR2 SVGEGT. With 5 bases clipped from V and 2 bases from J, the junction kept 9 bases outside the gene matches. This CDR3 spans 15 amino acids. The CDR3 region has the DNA TGTGCCAGCAGTGAAGGGCTAGCGGCTACCTACGAGCAGTACTTC. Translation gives CASSEGLAATYEQYF.

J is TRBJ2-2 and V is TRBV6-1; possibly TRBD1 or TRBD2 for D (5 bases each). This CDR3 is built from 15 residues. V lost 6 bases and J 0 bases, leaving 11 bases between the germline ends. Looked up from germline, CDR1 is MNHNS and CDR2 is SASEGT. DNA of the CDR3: TGTGCCAGCAGCCCGGGACGGTCGAACACCGGGGAGCTGTTTTTT. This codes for CASSPGRSNTGELFF.

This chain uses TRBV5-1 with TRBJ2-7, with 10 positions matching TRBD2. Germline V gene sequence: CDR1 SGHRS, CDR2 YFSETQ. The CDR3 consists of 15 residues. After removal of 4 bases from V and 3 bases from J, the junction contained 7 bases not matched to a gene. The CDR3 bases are TGCGCCAGCAGCCCACCCCTAGCGGGAGTCTACGAGCAGTACTTC. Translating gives CASSPPLAGVYEQYF.

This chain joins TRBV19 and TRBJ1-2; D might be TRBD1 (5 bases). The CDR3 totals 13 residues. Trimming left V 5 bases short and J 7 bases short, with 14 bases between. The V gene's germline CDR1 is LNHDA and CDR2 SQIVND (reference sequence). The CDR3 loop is CASSQPPGPGYTF. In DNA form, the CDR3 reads TGTGCCAGTAGTCAACCGCCGGGGCCTGGCTACACCTTC.

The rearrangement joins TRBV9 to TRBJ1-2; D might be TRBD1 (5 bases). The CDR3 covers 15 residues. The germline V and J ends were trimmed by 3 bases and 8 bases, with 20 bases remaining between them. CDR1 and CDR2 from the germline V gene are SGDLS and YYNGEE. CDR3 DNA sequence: TGTGCCAGCAGCGGCCAGGGAGTGGGCTCTTGGGGCTACACCTTC. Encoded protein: CASSGQGVGSWGYTF.

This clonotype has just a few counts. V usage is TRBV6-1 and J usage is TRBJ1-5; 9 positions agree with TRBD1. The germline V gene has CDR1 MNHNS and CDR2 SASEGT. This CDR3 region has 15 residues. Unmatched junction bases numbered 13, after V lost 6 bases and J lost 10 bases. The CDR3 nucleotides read TGTGCCAGCAGCCGCAATCCGGGACAGGGTTACCCCCAGCATTTT. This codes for CASSRNPGQGYPQHF.

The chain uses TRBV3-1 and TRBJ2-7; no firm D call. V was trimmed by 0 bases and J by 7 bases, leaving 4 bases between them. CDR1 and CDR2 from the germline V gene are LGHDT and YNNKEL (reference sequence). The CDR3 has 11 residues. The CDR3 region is CASSQEKEQYF. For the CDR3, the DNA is TGTGCCAGCAGCCAAGAGAAGGAGCAGTACTTC.

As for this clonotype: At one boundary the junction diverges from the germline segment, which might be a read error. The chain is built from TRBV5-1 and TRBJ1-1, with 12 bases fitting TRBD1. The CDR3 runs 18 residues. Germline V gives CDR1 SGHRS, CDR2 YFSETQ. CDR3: CASSWGTGGATMNTEASF. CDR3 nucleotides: TGCGCCAGCAGCTGGGGGACAGGGGGCGCGACCATGAACACTGAAGCTTCCTTT.

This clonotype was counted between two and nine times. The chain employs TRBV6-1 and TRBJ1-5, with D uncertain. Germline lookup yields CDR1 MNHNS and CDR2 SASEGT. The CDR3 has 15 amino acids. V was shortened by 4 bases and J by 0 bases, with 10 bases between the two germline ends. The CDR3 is CASSAAGDSNQPQHF. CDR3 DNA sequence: TGTGCCAGCAGTGCAGCCGGGGATAGCAATCAGCCCCAGCATTTT.

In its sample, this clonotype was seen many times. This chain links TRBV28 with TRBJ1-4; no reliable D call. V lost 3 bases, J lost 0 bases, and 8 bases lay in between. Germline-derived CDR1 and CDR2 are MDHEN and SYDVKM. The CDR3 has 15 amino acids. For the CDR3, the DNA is TGTGCCAGCAGTTTGTGGGGAGCAACTAATGAAAAACTGTTTTTT. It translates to CASSLWGATNEKLFF. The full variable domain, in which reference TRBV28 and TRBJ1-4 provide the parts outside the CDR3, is DVKVTQSSRYLVKRTGEKVFLECVQDMDHENMFWYRQDPGLGLRLIYFSYDVKMKEKGDIPEGYSVSREKKERFSLILESASTNQTSMYLCASSLWGATNEKLFFGSGTQLSVL.

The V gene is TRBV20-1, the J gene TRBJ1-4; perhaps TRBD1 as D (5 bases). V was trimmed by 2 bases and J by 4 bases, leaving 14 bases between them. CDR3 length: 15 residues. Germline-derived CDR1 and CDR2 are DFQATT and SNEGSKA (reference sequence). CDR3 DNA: TGCAGTGCTAGACGGGGTGGGCAGGGTAATGAAAAACTGTTTTTT. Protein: CSARRGGQGNEKLFF.

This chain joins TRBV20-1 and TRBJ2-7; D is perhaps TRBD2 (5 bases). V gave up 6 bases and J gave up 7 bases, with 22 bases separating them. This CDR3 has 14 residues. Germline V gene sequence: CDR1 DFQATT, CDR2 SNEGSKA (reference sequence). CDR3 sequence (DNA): TGCAGTGCACCCGCCGGGATTACCTACTCTGAGCAGTACTTC. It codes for CSAPAGITYSEQYF.

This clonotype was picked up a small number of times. The CDR3 is CASSPLKGSNTEAFF. CDR3 bases: TGTGCCAGTAGTCCCCTGAAGGGATCGAACACTGAAGCTTTCTTT. The rearrangement uses TRBV19 and TRBJ1-1, with D hard to call. This CDR3 has 15 amino acids. V was shortened by 5 bases and J by 1 base, with 14 bases between the two germline ends. From germline, CDR1 is LNHDA and CDR2 SQIVND (reference sequence). Drawing the rest from reference TRBV19 and TRBJ1-1, the complete variable domain is DGGITQSPKYLFRKEGQNVTLSCEQNLNHDAMYWYRQDPGQGLRLIYYSQIVNDFQKGDIAEGYSVSREKKESFPLTVTSAQKNPTAFYLCASSPLKGSNTEAFFGQGTRLTVV.

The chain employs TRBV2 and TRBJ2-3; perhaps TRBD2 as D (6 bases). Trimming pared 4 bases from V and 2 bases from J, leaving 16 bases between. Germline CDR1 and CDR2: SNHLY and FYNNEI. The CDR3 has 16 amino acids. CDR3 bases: TGTGCCAGCAGTGGGCTTAGCGGAGCTCCCACAGATACGCAGTATTTT. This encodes CASSGLSGAPTDTQYF.

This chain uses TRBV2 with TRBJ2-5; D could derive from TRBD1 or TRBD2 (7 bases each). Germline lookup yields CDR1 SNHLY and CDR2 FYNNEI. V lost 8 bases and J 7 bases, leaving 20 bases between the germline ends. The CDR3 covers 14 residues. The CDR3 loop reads CASGGDSAGGTQYF. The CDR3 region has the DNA TGTGCCAGCGGGGGGGACAGTGCAGGGGGGACCCAGTACTTC.

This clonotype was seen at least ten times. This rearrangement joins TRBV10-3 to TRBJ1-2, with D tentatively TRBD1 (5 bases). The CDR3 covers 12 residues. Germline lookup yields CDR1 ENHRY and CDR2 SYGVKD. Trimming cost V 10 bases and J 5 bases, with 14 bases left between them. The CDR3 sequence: CASRDVGYGYTF. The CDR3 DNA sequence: TGTGCCAGCCGGGACGTGGGGTATGGCTACACCTTC.

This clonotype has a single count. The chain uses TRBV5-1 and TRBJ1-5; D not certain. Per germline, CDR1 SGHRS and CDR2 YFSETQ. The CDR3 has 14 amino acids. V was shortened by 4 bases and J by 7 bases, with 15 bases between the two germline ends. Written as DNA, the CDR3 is TGCGCCAGCAGCCCTGCCGGGCCGGGGCAGCCCCAGCATTTT. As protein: CASSPAGPGQPQHF.

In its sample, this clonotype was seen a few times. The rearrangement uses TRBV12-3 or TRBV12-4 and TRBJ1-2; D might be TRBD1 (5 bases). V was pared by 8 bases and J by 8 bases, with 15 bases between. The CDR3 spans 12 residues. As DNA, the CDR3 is TGTGCCAGCGGGAGAGGGACTAGGGGCTACACCTTC. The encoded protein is CASGRGTRGYTF.

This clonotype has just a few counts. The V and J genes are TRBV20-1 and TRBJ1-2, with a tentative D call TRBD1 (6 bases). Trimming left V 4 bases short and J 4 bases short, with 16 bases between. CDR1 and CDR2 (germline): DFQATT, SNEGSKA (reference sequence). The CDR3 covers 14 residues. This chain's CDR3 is CSAKGQQGVYGYTF. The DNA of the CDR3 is TGCAGTGCTAAGGGCCAACAGGGAGTCTATGGCTACACCTTC.